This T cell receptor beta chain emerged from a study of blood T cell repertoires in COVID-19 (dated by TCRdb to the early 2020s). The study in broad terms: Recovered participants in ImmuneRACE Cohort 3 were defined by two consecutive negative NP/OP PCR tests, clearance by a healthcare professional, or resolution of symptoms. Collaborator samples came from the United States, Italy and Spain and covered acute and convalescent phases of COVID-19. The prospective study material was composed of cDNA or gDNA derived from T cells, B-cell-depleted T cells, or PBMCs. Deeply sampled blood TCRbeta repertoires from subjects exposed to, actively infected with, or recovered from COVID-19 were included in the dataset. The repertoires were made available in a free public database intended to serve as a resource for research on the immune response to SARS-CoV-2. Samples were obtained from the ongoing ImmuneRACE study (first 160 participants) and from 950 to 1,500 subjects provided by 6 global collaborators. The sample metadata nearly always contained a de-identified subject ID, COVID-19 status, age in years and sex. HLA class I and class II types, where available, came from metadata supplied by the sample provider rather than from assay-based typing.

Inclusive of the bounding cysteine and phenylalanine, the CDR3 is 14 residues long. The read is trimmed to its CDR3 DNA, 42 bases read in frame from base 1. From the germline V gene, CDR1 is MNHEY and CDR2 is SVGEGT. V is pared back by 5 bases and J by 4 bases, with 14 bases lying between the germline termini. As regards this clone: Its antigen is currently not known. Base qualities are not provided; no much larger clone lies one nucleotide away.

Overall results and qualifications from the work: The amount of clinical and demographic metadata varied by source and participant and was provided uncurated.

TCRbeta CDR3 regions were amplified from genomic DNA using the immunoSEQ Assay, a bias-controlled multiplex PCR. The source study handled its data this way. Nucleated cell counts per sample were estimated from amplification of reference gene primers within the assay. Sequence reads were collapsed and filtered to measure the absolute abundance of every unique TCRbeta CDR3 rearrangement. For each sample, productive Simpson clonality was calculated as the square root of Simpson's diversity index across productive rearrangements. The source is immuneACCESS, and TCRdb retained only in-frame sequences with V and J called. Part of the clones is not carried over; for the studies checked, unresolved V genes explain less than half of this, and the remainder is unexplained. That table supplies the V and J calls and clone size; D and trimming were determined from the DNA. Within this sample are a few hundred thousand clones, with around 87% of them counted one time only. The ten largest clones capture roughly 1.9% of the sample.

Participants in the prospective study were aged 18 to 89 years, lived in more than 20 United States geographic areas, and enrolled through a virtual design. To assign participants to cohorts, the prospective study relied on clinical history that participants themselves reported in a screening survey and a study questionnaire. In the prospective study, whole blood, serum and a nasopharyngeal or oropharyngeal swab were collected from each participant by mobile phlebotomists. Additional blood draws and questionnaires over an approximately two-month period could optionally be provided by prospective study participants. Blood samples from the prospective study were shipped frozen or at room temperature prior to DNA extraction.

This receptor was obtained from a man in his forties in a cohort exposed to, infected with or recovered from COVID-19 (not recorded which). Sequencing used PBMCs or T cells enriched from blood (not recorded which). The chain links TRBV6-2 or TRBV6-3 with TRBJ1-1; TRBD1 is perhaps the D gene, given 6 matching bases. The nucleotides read TGTGCCAGCAGTCGAATCAGGGGCCCCACTGAAGCTTTCTTT. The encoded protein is CASSRIRGPTEAFF.